This T cell receptor beta chain derives from a study of blood T cell repertoires in COVID-19. Method: immunoSEQ multiplex PCR; TCRdb's copy keeps in-frame clones and lacks some. The table lists about 300,000 clones, 86% of them singletons, with about 4.1% in the top ten. V was shortened by 5 bases and J by 4 bases, with 15 bases between the two germline ends. Germline CDR1 reads MDHEN; CDR2 reads SYDVKM. The CDR3 is made up of 15 amino acids. This clone has just one count. V usage is TRBV28 and J usage is TRBJ1-3, with D tentatively TRBD1 (6 bases). Source material: PBMCs or T cells enriched from blood (not recorded which). The sequence derives from a man aged 25 to 40 who had recovered from COVID-19. The CDR3 bases are TGTGCCAGCAGTCTACAGGGAGTGGGCGGAAACACCATATATTTT. The encoded protein is CASSLQGVGGNTIYF.